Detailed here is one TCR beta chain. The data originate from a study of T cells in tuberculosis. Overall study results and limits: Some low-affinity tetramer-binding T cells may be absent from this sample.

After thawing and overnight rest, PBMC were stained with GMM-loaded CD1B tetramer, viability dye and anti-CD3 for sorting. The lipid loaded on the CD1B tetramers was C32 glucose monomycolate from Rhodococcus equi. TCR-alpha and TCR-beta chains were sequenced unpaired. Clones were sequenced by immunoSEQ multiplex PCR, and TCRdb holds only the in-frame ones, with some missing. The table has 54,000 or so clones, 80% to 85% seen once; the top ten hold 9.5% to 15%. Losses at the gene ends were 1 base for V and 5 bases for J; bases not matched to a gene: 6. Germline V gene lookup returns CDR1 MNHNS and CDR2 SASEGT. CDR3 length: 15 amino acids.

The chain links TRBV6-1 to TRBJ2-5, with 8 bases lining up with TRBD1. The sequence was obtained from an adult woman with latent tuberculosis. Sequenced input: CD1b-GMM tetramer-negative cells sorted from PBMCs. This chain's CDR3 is CASSEEAGGWETQYF. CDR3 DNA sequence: TGTGCCAGCAGTGAAGAAGCAGGGGGCTGGGAGACCCAGTACTTC.